This TCR beta chain is from a study of OX40 agonist ivuxolimab in advanced cancers. Method: immunoSEQ multiplex PCR; TCRdb's copy keeps in-frame clones and lacks some. The sample lists 19,000 or so clones; about 90% were seen once. Per the germline V gene, CDR1 is SGHRS and CDR2 is YFSETQ. The V end lost 1 base, the J end lost 2 bases, and 10 bases lay between the germline ends. The CDR3 has 15 residues. Sample: CD4+ or CD8+ T cells sorted from blood, taken in a trial of the OX40 agonist ivuxolimab. The sequence was obtained from an adult with an advanced solid tumor such as melanoma, head and neck, liver or kidney cancer. The chain employs TRBV5-1 and TRBJ1-3; D is ambiguous. In DNA, the CDR3 is TGCGCCAGCAGCTTGACTATGGGTGCTGGAAACACCATATATTTT. Its translation is CASSLTMGAGNTIYF. The full variable domain, with the rest looked up from reference TRBV5-1 and TRBJ1-3, is KAGVTQTPRYLIKTRGQQVTLSCSPISGHRSVSWYQQTPGQGLQFLFEYFSETQRNKGNFPGRFSGRQFSNSRSEMNVSTLELGDSALYLCASSLTMGAGNTIYFGEGSWLTVV.